The 3 T cell receptor beta chains in this list originate from one sample, sequenced in a study of T cells in localized non-small cell lung cancer. Only in-frame clones appear in the TCRdb table, and some are missing; sequencing was by immunoSEQ multiplex PCR. The sample includes 7,000 to 8,000 clones, 90% to 95% of them seen just once. This specimen was peripheral blood mononuclear cells, taken before any cancer treatment. The source of these receptors is a male donor aged 60 or over with stage II lung adenocarcinoma.

V is TRBV27 and J is TRBJ2-2; possibly TRBD2 for D (6 bases). V was clipped by 3 bases and J by 5 bases, with 10 bases between them. This CDR3 region has 14 residues. Per the germline V gene, CDR1 is MNHEY and CDR2 is SMNVEV (reference sequence). The CDR3 spells CASSFLGGTGELFF. CDR3 bases: TGTGCCAGCAGTTTTCTGGGGGGTACCGGGGAGCTGTTTTTT.

The V and J genes are TRBV5-1 and TRBJ2-5, with D perhaps TRBD2 (8 bases). The CDR3 consists of 15 residues. V was pared by 5 bases and J by 5 bases, with 19 bases between. The V gene's germline CDR1 is SGHRS and CDR2 YFSETQ. The CDR3: CASSSGTAGVETQYF. The CDR3 DNA sequence: TGCGCCAGCAGTTCCGGGACAGCGGGAGTCGAGACCCAGTACTTC.

This chain connects TRBV4-1 to TRBJ2-4, with TRBD2 matching over 11 bases. The length of the CDR3 is 16 residues. V shed 4 bases, J shed 5 bases, and the junction held 7 bases outside the gene matches. Germline loops: CDR1 MGHRA, CDR2 YSYEKL. The CDR3 spells CASSLIAGGLENIQYF. The CDR3, as DNA: TGCGCCAGCAGCCTAATAGCGGGGGGGCTAGAAAACATTCAGTACTTC.